This T cell receptor (beta chain) appears in the sequencing data of a study of breast tumors, draining lymph nodes, adjacent tissues. The CDR3 runs to 16 residues. After removal of 1 base from V and 3 bases from J, the junction contained 6 bases not matched to a gene. Germline values: CDR1 DFQATT, CDR2 SNEGSKA (reference sequence). As regards this clonotype: Its antigen is not known.

Regarding the study as a whole: The data were judged consistent with most tumor T cells coming from lymph node and expanding in tumor. Tumors had less TCR diversity than lymph nodes, more than nontumor tissue.

In TCRdb, the multiplex PCR reads were re-called with MiXCR into one record per CDR3 protein. The sample has fewer than 15,000 distinct CDR3 sequences, approximately 50% seen once. This receptor was taken from a female donor with breast cancer. Some clones in this sample may be carry-over from other donors' samples. The V call is TRBV20-1, the J call TRBJ2-3, with 11 positions matching TRBD2. Sequencing input: tumor-adjacent breast tissue. The CDR3 is CSARVPLAGGTDTQYF. The DNA of the CDR3 is TGCAGTGCTAGAGTTCCTTTAGCGGGGGGGACAGATACGCAGTATTTT.